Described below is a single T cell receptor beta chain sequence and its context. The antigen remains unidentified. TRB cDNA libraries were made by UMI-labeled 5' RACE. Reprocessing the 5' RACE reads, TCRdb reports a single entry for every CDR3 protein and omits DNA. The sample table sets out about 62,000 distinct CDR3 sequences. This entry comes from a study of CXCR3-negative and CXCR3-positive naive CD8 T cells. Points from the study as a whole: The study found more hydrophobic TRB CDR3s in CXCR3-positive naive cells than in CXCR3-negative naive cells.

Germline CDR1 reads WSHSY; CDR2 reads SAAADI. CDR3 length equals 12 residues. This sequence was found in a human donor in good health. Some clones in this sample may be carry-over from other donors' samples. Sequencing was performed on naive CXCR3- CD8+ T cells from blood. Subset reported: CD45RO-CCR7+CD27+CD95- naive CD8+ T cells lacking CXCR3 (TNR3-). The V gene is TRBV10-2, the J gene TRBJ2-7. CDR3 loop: CASSGLTYEQYF.